The 27 T cell receptor beta chains below were found in one sample sequenced in a study of T-cell memory formation after mild COVID-19. Using its own MiXCR run on the 5' RACE reads, TCRdb lists one record per CDR3 protein. Of about 430,000 distinct CDR3 sequences in the sample, more than 15% were seen once. Sequencing was carried out using PBMCs or a T cell subset sorted from them (not recorded which). All receptors derive from a man younger than 35 who had mild COVID-19 (a few samples of this study predate the infection). Cell type and time point are not known.

CDR3 coding DNA: TGTGCTAGTGGTGGCCTCGTCTACGAGCAGTACTTC. It yields the protein CASGGLVYEQYF. The rearrangement links TRBV12-5 to TRBJ2-7; D not resolved. Looked up from germline, CDR1 is LGHNT and CDR2 is FRNRAP. The germline V and J ends were trimmed by 5 bases and 3 bases, with 8 bases remaining between them. There are 12 residues in the CDR3.

The chain has TRBV7-8 and TRBJ2-2; 10 bases agree with TRBD1. Looked up from germline, CDR1 is SGHVS and CDR2 is FQNEAQ. J was trimmed by 5 bases and V by 6 bases; bases with no gene match: 9. The CDR3 extends over 16 amino acids. DNA of the CDR3: TGTGCCAGCAGGACCAGACAGGGGGCGGTTACCGGGGAGCTGTTTTTT. This gives the protein CASRTRQGAVTGELFF.

This clonotype was detected only a few times. The chain couples TRBV15 to TRBJ2-2, with D hard to call. In germline, CDR1 is LNHNV, CDR2 YYDKDF (reference sequence). The CDR3 spans 17 residues. V shed 4 bases and J shed 0 bases, with 15 bases lying between them. The CDR3 bases are TGTGCCACCAGCAACCCTCCAGGAAAAACGAACACCGGGGAGCTGTTTTTT. Its translation: CATSNPPGKTNTGELFF.

This clonotype was observed a few times. The chain has TRBV4-3 and TRBJ2-3; 9 bases are shared with TRBD1. The J segment lost 4 bases and the V segment lost 4 bases, leaving 6 bases of the junction unmatched. The germline V gene has CDR1 LGHNA and CDR2 YSLEER. CDR3 length equals 15 residues. The CDR3 sequence is CASSLGQGRPDTQYF. CDR3 sequence (DNA): TGCGCCAGCAGCCTCGGACAGGGGAGACCAGATACGCAGTATTTT.

The chain joins TRBV5-1 to TRBJ1-3; 10 nucleotides match TRBD1. V lost 0 bases, J lost 2 bases, and 2 bases stayed unmatched. The length of the CDR3 is 16 residues. CDR1 is SGHRS and CDR2 is YFSETQ in the germline V gene. Here the CDR3 reads CASSLAGQGTGNTIYF. The CDR3 DNA sequence: TGCGCCAGCAGCTTGGCGGGACAGGGGACTGGAAACACCATATATTTT. Combining the CDR3 with reference TRBV5-1 and TRBJ1-3 gives the whole variable domain KAGVTQTPRYLIKTRGQQVTLSCSPISGHRSVSWYQQTPGQGLQFLFEYFSETQRNKGNFPGRFSGRQFSNSRSEMNVSTLELGDSALYLCASSLAGQGTGNTIYFGEGSWLTVV.

This clonotype was observed many times. The rearrangement links TRBV5-1 to TRBJ1-3, with 7 bases fitting TRBD1. CDR3 length: 14 residues. The V gene's germline CDR1 is SGHRS and CDR2 YFSETQ. J was trimmed by 9 bases and V by 6 bases; bases with no gene match: 12. CDR3 DNA: TGCGCCAGCACGCCTGGGACAGCCGAGGGCACCATATATTTT. Protein sequence: CASTPGTAEGTIYF.

The rearrangement links TRBV6-2 or TRBV6-3 to TRBJ1-6; D is unclear. The length of the CDR3 is 13 residues. Germline V gene sequence: CDR1 MNHEY, CDR2 SVGEGT. V dropped 2 bases and J dropped 10 bases, with 9 bases sitting between them. This CDR3 is CASSYARYSPLHF. CDR3 in DNA: TGTGCCAGCAGTTACGCTAGGTACTCACCCCTCCACTTT.

The chain is built from TRBV6-5 and TRBJ1-2; TRBD1 matches at 9 bases. V lost 6 bases, J lost 7 bases, and 6 bases stayed unmatched. The CDR3 runs 13 residues. Germline V lookup: CDR1 MNHEY, CDR2 SVGAGI. The CDR3, as DNA: TGTGCCAGCAGGACCGGGACAGGGAGTGGCTACACCTTC. Amino acid sequence: CASRTGTGSGYTF.

The chain couples TRBV20-1 to TRBJ2-3; 14 positions match TRBD2. J gave up 3 bases and V 5 bases, and 7 bases lay outside the gene matches. Germline V gene lookup returns CDR1 DFQATT and CDR2 SNEGSKA (reference sequence). The CDR3 extends over 16 amino acids. The CDR3 nucleotides are TGCAGTGCTGGACTAGCGGGGGGAGGGGGGACAGATACGCAGTATTTT. This gives the protein CSAGLAGGGGTDTQYF.

The chain is built from TRBV7-9 and TRBJ2-3, with a tentative D call TRBD2 (5 bases). The V end was cut by 1 base, the J end by 1 base, with 9 bases between. This CDR3 is 15 amino acids long. Looked up from germline, CDR1 is SEHNR and CDR2 is FQNEAQ (reference sequence). DNA of the CDR3: TGTGCCAGCAGCTTAGTGCGGCGGGGCACAGATACGCAGTATTTT. Translated, it gives CASSLVRRGTDTQYF.

This sequence joins TRBV20-1 and TRBJ2-3; D ambiguous. The germline V gene has CDR1 DFQATT and CDR2 SNEGSKA (reference sequence). The CDR3 is made up of 11 amino acids. V was pared by 6 bases and J by 6 bases, with 10 bases between. This CDR3 reads CSAGPLDTQYF. As DNA, the CDR3 is TGCAGTGCCGGCCCCCTGGATACGCAGTATTTT.

This clonotype was detected a few times. This chain connects TRBV4-2 to TRBJ2-2, with D unresolved. This CDR3 has 15 residues. V was shortened by 8 bases and J by 4 bases, with 17 bases between the two germline ends. Germline values: CDR1 LGHNA, CDR2 YNFKEQ. The CDR3 region is CASSRPGDGTGELFF. DNA for the CDR3: TGTGCCAGCTCACGCCCGGGTGACGGCACCGGGGAGCTGTTTTTT.

The rearrangement joins TRBV20-1 to TRBJ2-7, with D possibly TRBD1 on 6 matching bases. Trimming left V 5 bases short and J 0 bases short, with 14 bases between. The germline V gene has CDR1 DFQATT and CDR2 SNEGSKA (reference sequence). The CDR3 covers 14 residues. The CDR3 is CSAQSGASSYEQYF. The CDR3, as DNA: TGCAGTGCTCAATCAGGGGCTAGCTCCTACGAGCAGTACTTC.

V usage is TRBV7-2 and J usage is TRBJ2-7; no clear D gene. V gave up 1 base and J gave up 3 bases, with 7 bases separating them. CDR3 length: 13 residues. Germline CDR1 is SGHTA and CDR2 is FQGNSA. CDR3 sequence: CASSLDFSYEQYF. For the CDR3, the DNA is TGTGCCAGCAGCTTAGATTTCAGCTACGAGCAGTACTTC.

This clonotype was found a few times. The rearrangement joins TRBV24-1 to TRBJ2-1; the D gene is possibly TRBD2 (6 bases). Trimming left V 3 bases short and J 4 bases short, with 6 bases between. This CDR3 is 13 amino acids long. Germline V gives CDR1 KGHDR, CDR2 SFDVKD. Written as DNA, the CDR3 is TGTGCCACCAGTGATGGGGGGTACAATGAGCAGTTCTTC. Residues: CATSDGGYNEQFF.

The table lists this clonotype with a few counts. The genes are TRBV7-6 and TRBJ2-5; tentative D call: TRBD2 (6 bases). This CDR3 has 17 residues. V was trimmed by 5 bases and J by 1 base, leaving 20 bases between them. Germline-derived CDR1 and CDR2 are SGHVS and FNYEAQ. The CDR3: CASSDGRGTAIQETQYF. Written as DNA, the CDR3 is TGTGCCAGCAGCGACGGTCGGGGGACGGCGATCCAAGAGACCCAGTACTTC.

This clonotype has just a few counts. This sequence joins TRBV5-1 and TRBJ2-5; unclear D gene. The CDR3 runs to 13 residues. Looked up from germline, CDR1 is SGHRS and CDR2 is YFSETQ. Trimming pared 0 bases from V and 5 bases from J, leaving 8 bases between. In DNA form, the CDR3 reads TGCGCCAGCAGCTTGGGTGGGGATGAGACCCAGTACTTC. Its protein product is CASSLGGDETQYF.

This clonotype was observed a handful of times. V gene TRBV5-5 combines with J gene TRBJ2-3; tentative D call: TRBD2 (6 bases). The CDR3 has 16 amino acids. Germline CDR1 reads SGHKS; CDR2 reads YYEKEE (reference sequence). Deletions cut 4 bases from V and 5 bases from J, with 20 bases between. CDR3 sequence: CASSPGTVLMQDTQYF. The CDR3 region has the DNA TGTGCCAGCAGCCCAGGGACTGTTCTCATGCAAGATACGCAGTATTTT.

This clonotype has at least ten counts. The chain's CDR3 is CASSLGWGKNEKLFF. The CDR3 nucleotides are TGTGCCAGCAGCTTAGGTTGGGGAAAAAATGAAAAACTGTTTTTT. J is TRBJ1-4 and V is TRBV7-2; D remains ambiguous. The germline V gene has CDR1 SGHTA and CDR2 FQGNSA. Trimming removed 1 base from V and 5 bases from J, with 11 bases in between. There are 15 residues in the CDR3.

The rearrangement uses TRBV6-2 or TRBV6-3 and TRBJ1-5; possibly TRBD1 for D (6 bases). The germline gives CDR1 MNHEY, CDR2 SVGEGT. V was cut by 2 bases and J by 5 bases, with 10 bases left in between. The CDR3 length is 14 residues. The DNA for the CDR3 is TGTGCCAGCAGTTACGGGGCAGGGGATCAGCCCCAGCATTTT. Protein sequence: CASSYGAGDQPQHF.

The chain carries TRBV10-3 and TRBJ2-7; TRBD1 agrees at 12 bases. CDR1 and CDR2 from the germline V gene are ENHRY and SYGVKD. J gave up 6 bases and V 2 bases, and 8 bases lay outside the gene matches. The CDR3 runs 16 residues. The CDR3 region is CAISEPSRDRGREQYF. CDR3 nucleotides: TGTGCCATCAGTGAGCCTAGCCGGGACAGGGGGCGCGAGCAGTACTTC.

V and J are TRBV2 and TRBJ2-1, with 13 bases matching TRBD2. V was pared by 4 bases and J by 7 bases, with 13 bases of the junction left unmatched. Germline V lookup: CDR1 SNHLY, CDR2 FYNNEI. The CDR3 is made up of 18 amino acids. The CDR3 DNA reads TGTGCCAGCAGTGCACCCCCCCCACTAGCGGGGGGGAGGAATGAGCAGTTCTTC. Its protein is CASSAPPPLAGGRNEQFF. The complete variable domain, with remaining parts taken from reference TRBV2 and TRBJ2-1, reads EPEVTQTPSHQVTQMGQEVILRCVPISNHLYFYWYRQILGQKVEFLVSFYNNEISEKSEIFDDQFSVERPDGSNFTLKIRSTKLEDSAMYFCASSAPPPLAGGRNEQFFGPGTRLTVL.

Only a few counts were recorded for this clonotype. The gene calls are TRBV4-1 and TRBJ2-2, with 7 bases matching TRBD2. This CDR3 has 15 residues. V was pared by 8 bases and J by 4 bases, with 10 bases of the junction left unmatched. Germline V gives CDR1 MGHRA, CDR2 YSYEKL. The CDR3 protein is CASYFSGGGTGELFF. The CDR3 bases are TGCGCCAGCTACTTCTCGGGGGGAGGCACCGGGGAGCTGTTTTTT.

This clonotype was detected a few times. The J gene is TRBJ1-2, the V gene TRBV5-5; 8 positions match TRBD1. Unmatched junction bases numbered 10, after V lost 2 bases and J lost 4 bases. The CDR3 length is 16 residues. Germline V gives CDR1 SGHKS, CDR2 YYEKEE (reference sequence). The CDR3 region has the DNA TGTGCCAGCAGCTTAACGCCGGGACAGGTCCTCTATGGCTACACCTTC. It codes for CASSLTPGQVLYGYTF.

V and J are TRBV7-2 and TRBJ2-3; D is unresolved. From germline, CDR1 is SGHTA and CDR2 FQGNSA. V lost 5 bases, J lost 3 bases, and 18 bases lay in between. This CDR3 comprises 16 residues. CDR3 sequence (DNA): TGTGCCAGCAGCCCCGCAGTGGCCTTATCAACAGATACGCAGTATTTT. Translation: CASSPAVALSTDTQYF.

V is TRBV7-4 and J is TRBJ2-7; a weak D match, TRBD2 (5 bases). The ends were cut back, 0 bases at V and 6 bases at J, with 24 bases in the middle. CDR3 length equals 18 residues. Germline V lookup: CDR1 SGHVT, CDR2 SQSDAQ. As DNA, the CDR3 is TGTGCCAGCAGCTTAGCTGAAAGGGCGTCCGACCGGAGGATCGAGCAGTACTTC. Amino acids: CASSLAERASDRRIEQYF.

V is TRBV4-1 and J is TRBJ2-3; 11 bases align to TRBD2. The CDR3 has 16 residues. Germline CDR1 MGHRA, CDR2 YSYEKL. The V and J ends lost 1 base and 4 bases, in that order; junction bases with no gene match: 4. Here the CDR3 reads CASSQVIAGGADTQYF. CDR3 DNA sequence: TGCGCCAGCAGCCAAGTCATAGCGGGGGGGGCAGATACGCAGTATTTT.